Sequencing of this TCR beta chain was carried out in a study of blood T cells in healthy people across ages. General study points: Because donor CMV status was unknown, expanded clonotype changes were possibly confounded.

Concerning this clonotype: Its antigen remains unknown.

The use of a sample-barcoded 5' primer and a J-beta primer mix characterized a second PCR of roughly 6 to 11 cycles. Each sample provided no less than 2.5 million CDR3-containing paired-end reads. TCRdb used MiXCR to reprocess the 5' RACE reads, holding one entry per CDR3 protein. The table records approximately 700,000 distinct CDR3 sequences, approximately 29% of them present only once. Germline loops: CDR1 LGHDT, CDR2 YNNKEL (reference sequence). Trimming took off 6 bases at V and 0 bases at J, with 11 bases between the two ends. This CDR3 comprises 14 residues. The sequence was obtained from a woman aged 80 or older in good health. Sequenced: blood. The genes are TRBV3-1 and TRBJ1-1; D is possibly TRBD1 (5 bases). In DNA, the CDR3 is TGTGCCAGCAGGAGCGGAGGGGTGAACACTGAAGCTTTCTTT. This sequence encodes CASRSGGVNTEAFF.